This is a list of T cell receptor beta chains from one sample in a study of blood T cell repertoires in COVID-19. Data came from immunoSEQ multiplex PCR; TCRdb stores just in-frame clones and leaves some out. This table has hundreds of thousands of clones, more than 80% appearing once. The sequenced material came from PBMCs or T cells enriched from blood (not recorded which). The receptors here all came from a man aged 25-45 years who had recovered from COVID-19. Each CDR3 is given with its conserved first and last residue. A D gene is named only where the DNA matches it firmly. Not all rows give a size; the values are once, few, many and, for expanded clones, a class.

J	D	size	length	V	CDR3	DNA
TRBJ2-2	TRBD1	NA	17	TRBV4-2	CASSQDGQGAFTGELFF	TGTGCCAGCAGCCAAGACGGACAGGGGGCGTTTACCGGGGAGCTGTTTTTT
TRBJ2-1	TRBD2	NA	13	TRBV27	CASRPGLAFEQFF	TGTGCCAGCAGACCGGGACTAGCGTTTGAGCAGTTCTTC
TRBJ2-5	NA	once	15	TRBV6-6	CASSYKGTGFKTQYF	TGTGCCAGCAGTTACAAAGGTACAGGGTTCAAGACCCAGTACTTC
TRBJ2-7	TRBD2	NA	15	TRBV20-1	CSASIGVAGGYEQYF	TGCAGTGCTAGTATAGGTGTAGCGGGAGGCTACGAGCAGTACTTC
TRBJ2-5	NA	NA	15	TRBV5-4	CASSLRRGLGETQYF	TGTGCCAGCAGCTTGAGGCGGGGGCTGGGCGAGACCCAGTACTTC
TRBJ1-5	TRBD1	few	14	TRBV18	CASSQGQGAGPQHF	TGTGCCAGCTCCCAGGGACAGGGGGCAGGTCCCCAGCATTTT
TRBJ1-1	NA	NA	14	TRBV15	CATSRPNQGTEAFF	TGTGCCACCAGCAGACCTAATCAGGGGACTGAAGCTTTCTTT
TRBJ1-6	TRBD1	NA	14	TRBV6-5	CASNRDRGTLSLHF	TGTGCCAGCAATCGGGACAGGGGAACTCTATCCCTCCACTTT
TRBJ2-3	NA	NA	11	TRBV9	CASSPGGPQYF	TGTGCCAGCAGCCCCGGGGGGCCGCAGTATTTT
TRBJ1-6	TRBD1	NA	17	TRBV4-1	CASSQVGALQGRSPLHF	TGCGCCAGCAGCCAAGTGGGGGCGTTACAGGGGAGATCACCCCTCCACTTT
TRBJ1-2	NA	NA	13	TRBV19	CASRPQGVYGYTF	TGTGCCAGTAGACCCCAGGGTGTCTATGGCTACACCTTC
TRBJ2-2	TRBD1	NA	16	TRBV12-5	CASGAGQGVGSGELFF	TGTGCTAGTGGGGCCGGACAGGGGGTTGGGTCCGGGGAGCTGTTTTTT
TRBJ2-3	TRBD2	NA	17	TRBV24-1	CATSDLATSAARDTQYF	TGTGCCACCAGTGATTTAGCAACTAGCGCTGCACGAGATACGCAGTATTTT
TRBJ2-2	TRBD1	NA	15	TRBV4-1	CASSLRDSNTGELFF	TGCGCCAGCAGCCTCCGGGACAGCAACACCGGGGAGCTGTTTTTT
TRBJ1-2	NA	NA	14	TRBV5-1	CASSLMTEDYGYTF	TGCGCCAGCAGCTTGATGACAGAGGACTATGGCTACACCTTC
TRBJ2-7	NA	NA	14	TRBV10-3	CAISEGRGSYEQYF	TGTGCCATCAGTGAAGGCAGGGGCTCCTACGAGCAGTACTTC
TRBJ1-5	NA	once	12	TRBV12-3/TRBV12-4	CASSLSRRPQHF	TGTGCCAGCAGTTTGTCTAGGCGGCCCCAGCATTTT
TRBJ2-1	NA	NA	14	TRBV10-2	CASSDVRSFNEQFF	TGCGCCAGCAGTGATGTGAGGAGTTTCAATGAGCAGTTCTTC
TRBJ1-1	NA	NA	15	TRBV5-1	CASKPLDSLNTEAFF	TGCGCCAGCAAACCACTCGACAGCCTGAACACTGAAGCTTTCTTT
TRBJ1-5	TRBD1	NA	14	TRBV6-5	CASRGQGGSQPQHF	TGTGCCAGCAGAGGACAGGGTGGCAGTCAGCCCCAGCATTTT
TRBJ1-6	NA	NA	14	TRBV18	CASSPPPGNSPLHF	TGTGCCAGCTCACCACCGCCAGGGAATTCACCCCTCCACTTT
TRBJ2-7	NA	once	15	TRBV7-2	CASSLVGQGNYEQYF	TGTGCCAGCAGCTTAGTTGGACAAGGAAACTACGAGCAGTACTTC
TRBJ1-4	NA	NA	14	TRBV5-1	CASSLEQGGEKLFF	TGCGCCAGCAGCTTGGAACAGGGTGGGGAAAAACTGTTTTTT